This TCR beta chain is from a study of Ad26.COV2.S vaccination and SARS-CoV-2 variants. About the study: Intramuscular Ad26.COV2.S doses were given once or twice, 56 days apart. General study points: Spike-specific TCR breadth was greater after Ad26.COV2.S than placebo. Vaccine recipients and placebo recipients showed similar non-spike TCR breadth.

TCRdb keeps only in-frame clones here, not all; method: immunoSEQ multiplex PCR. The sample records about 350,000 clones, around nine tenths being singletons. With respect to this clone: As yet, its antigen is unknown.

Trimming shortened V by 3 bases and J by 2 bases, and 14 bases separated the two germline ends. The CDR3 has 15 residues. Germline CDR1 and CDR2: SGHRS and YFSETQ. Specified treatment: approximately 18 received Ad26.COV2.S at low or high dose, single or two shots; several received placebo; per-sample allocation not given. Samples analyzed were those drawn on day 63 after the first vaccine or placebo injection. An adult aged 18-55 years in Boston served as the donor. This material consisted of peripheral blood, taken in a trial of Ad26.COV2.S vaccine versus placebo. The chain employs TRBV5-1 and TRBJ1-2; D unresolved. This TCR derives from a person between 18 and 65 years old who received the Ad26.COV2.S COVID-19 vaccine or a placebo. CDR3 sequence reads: CASSWDLTRNYGYTF. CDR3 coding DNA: TGCGCCAGCAGCTGGGATTTGACTCGGAACTATGGCTACACCTTC.